Below are 20 T cell receptor gamma chains sequenced from a single sample in a study of gammadelta T cells in human blood. TCRdb redid the clone calls on the RT-PCR reads with CATT. The sample shows about 170 gamma-chain clones, approximately 4.2% of them seen only once. The material sequenced was non-Vgamma9Vdelta2 gamma-delta T cells from infant blood. The source of these receptors is a human donor.

In its sample, this clone is medium-sized (0.01 to 0.1%). The V gene went uncalled, while the J gene is TRGJP1. The CDR3 spans 14 residues. The CDR3 DNA sequence: TGTGCTTATTTTACAGATGTTGAAAAGAGAATCAAGACATTC. This translates into CAYFTDVEKRIKTF.

This clone has more than one count but fewer than ten. TCRdb's protein for this DNA is that of a much larger clone and differs from the translation at residue 8, likely a read error; the protein shown is the DNA translation. The V and J genes are TRGV4 and TRGJ1 or TRGJ2. This CDR3 has 13 residues. Trimming at V came to 0 bases and at J to 4 bases, leaving 3 bases not matched to a gene. Germline V gene data show CDR1 as EGSTGY and CDR2 as YDSYTSSV. The CDR3 spells CATWDGPYYKKLF. In DNA form, the CDR3 reads TGTGCCACCTGGGATGGGCCGTATTATAAGAAACTCTTT.

By share, this clone counts as hyperexpanded. The J gene is TRGJP, the V gene TRGV5. CDR3 length equals 16 residues. After removal of 0 bases from V and 6 bases from J, the junction contained 2 bases not matched to a gene. The germline V gene has CDR1 VINAFY and CDR2 YDVSNSKD. Here the CDR3 reads CATWDRPELGKKIKVF. The DNA for the CDR3 is TGTGCCACCTGGGACAGGCCAGAGTTGGGCAAAAAAATCAAGGTATTT.

Only a few counts were recorded for this clone. This DNA's translation differs at residue 5 from TCRdb's protein, which comes from a much larger clone; a read error is likely, and the protein shown is translated from the DNA. The genes are TRGV3 and TRGJ1 or TRGJ2. Germline V gene data show CDR1 as VTNTFY and CDR2 as YDVSTARD (reference sequence). CDR3 length equals 12 residues. The junction had 7 bases not matched to a gene; V was cut back by 4 bases and J by 7 bases. The CDR3 DNA is TGTGCCACCTGGGAAAGGCGGTATAAGAAACTCTTT. Its protein product is CATWERRYKKLF.

Details on this clone: For this DNA, TCRdb reports the protein of a much larger clone, which diverges at residue 3, most likely from a read error; the protein presented here is translated directly from the DNA. The V call is TRGV2, the J call TRGJ1 or TRGJ2. The CDR3 consists of 13 residues. The germline V gene has CDR1 EGSNGY and CDR2 YDSYNSKV. In DNA form, the CDR3 reads TGTGCCGCCTGGGACGGGCCGATGTATAAGAAACTCTTT. As protein: CAAWDGPMYKKLF.

This clone is deemed large (0.1 to 1%). This chain links TRGV5 with TRGJ1 or TRGJ2. The J segment lost 3 bases and the V segment lost 0 bases, leaving 2 bases of the junction unmatched. Per germline, CDR1 VINAFY and CDR2 YDVSNSKD. The CDR3 is 13 amino acids. DNA of the CDR3: TGTGCCACCTGGGACAGGCCTTATTATAAGAAACTCTTT. Its protein product is CATWDRPYYKKLF.

This clone turned up a few times. The translation of this DNA and the TCRdb protein of a much larger clone differ at residue 5, probably owing to a read error; the protein shown here is translated from the DNA. V and J are TRGV4 and TRGJP1. Germline values: CDR1 EGSTGY, CDR2 YDSYTSSV. Unmatched junction bases numbered 15, after V lost 5 bases and J lost 6 bases. This CDR3 comprises 16 residues. CDR3 residues: CATWVGPRPAGWFKIF. CDR3 sequence (DNA): TGTGCCACCTGGGTCGGGCCGCGTCCCGCTGGTTGGTTCAAGATATTT.

In regard to this clone: TCRdb attributes to this sequence the protein of a much larger clone, which differs from the DNA translation at residue 8; a read error is likely, and the protein displayed is translated from the DNA. This chain joins TRGV2 and TRGJ1 or TRGJ2. Looked up from germline, CDR1 is EGSNGY and CDR2 is YDSYNSKV. J gave up 9 bases and V 0 bases, and 5 bases lay outside the gene matches. This CDR3 is 12 amino acids long. The CDR3 DNA reads as TGTGCCACCTGGGACGGGCCGAGTAAGAAACTCTTT. Encoded protein: CATWDGPSKKLF.

This clone qualifies as large (0.1 to 1%). V and J are TRGV3 and TRGJ1 or TRGJ2. V dropped 4 bases and J dropped 3; count of bases not matched to a gene: 6. CDR3 length: 13 residues. The germline CDR1 and CDR2 sequences are VTNTFY and YDVSTARD (reference sequence). CDR3 nucleotide sequence: TGTGCCACCTGGGAAACTTGTTATTATAAGAAACTCTTT. Its protein product is CATWETCYYKKLF.

This clone appeared a few times. This DNA's translation and the protein TCRdb lists, from a much larger clone, do not match at residue 3, likely due to a read error; the protein shown is translated from the DNA. The chain links TRGV2 to TRGJP1. The CDR3 is 16 amino acids. Germline CDR1 EGSNGY, CDR2 YDSYNSKV. CDR3 amino acids: CAAWDGPKVTGWFKIF. The CDR3 coding sequence is TGTGCCGCCTGGGACGGGCCAAAAGTCACTGGTTGGTTCAAGATATTT.

This clone has more than one count but fewer than ten. TCRdb's listed protein matches a much larger clone and diverges from this DNA's translation at residue 6, likely through a read error; the protein shown comes from the DNA. The chain couples TRGV2 to TRGJP2. There are 13 residues in the CDR3. Germline CDR1 is EGSNGY and CDR2 is YDSYNSKV. V was clipped by 1 base and J by 4 bases; unmatched bases: 0. The CDR3 DNA sequence: TGTGCCACCTGGGACGGTAGTGATTGGATCAAGACGTTT. Its protein is CATWDGSDWIKTF.

By frequency in the sample, this clone is hyperexpanded (1% or more). The chain employs TRGV8 and TRGJP2. J lost 2 bases, V lost 4 bases, and 1 base had no gene match. Looked up from germline, CDR1 is VENAVY and CDR2 is YDSYNSRV. The CDR3 runs to 13 residues. CDR3: CATWDSSDWIKTF. The CDR3 DNA reads TGTGCCACCTGGGACAGTAGTGATTGGATCAAGACGTTT.

This clone is labeled hyperexpanded. Within the sample, other DNA sequences also encode this same CDR3. This sequence joins TRGV4 and TRGJ1 or TRGJ2. CDR1 and CDR2 (germline): EGSTGY, YDSYTSSV. This CDR3 comprises 14 residues. The J segment lost 7 bases and the V segment lost 0 bases, leaving 9 bases of the junction unmatched. CDR3 amino acids: CATWDGVVAYKKLF. CDR3 bases: TGTGCCACCTGGGATGGGGTCGTTGCGTATAAGAAACTCTTT.

About this clone itself: The protein TCRdb lists belongs to a much larger clone and differs from this DNA's translation at residue 2, which points to a read error; the protein shown is made from the DNA. This chain links TRGV4 with TRGJ1 or TRGJ2. CDR3 length: 11 residues. Germline assignment: CDR1 EGSTGY and CDR2 YDSYTSSV. As DNA, the CDR3 is TGTACCACCTGGGTCGATTATAAGAAACTCTTT. Translation: CTTWVDYKKLF.

This clone is classed as hyperexpanded. Within the sample, other DNA sequences also encode this same CDR3. The genes are TRGV4 and TRGJ1 or TRGJ2. CDR1 EGSTGY and CDR2 YDSYTSSV come from the germline V gene. J gave up 5 bases and V 0 bases, and 4 bases lay outside the gene matches. The CDR3 runs 13 residues. The CDR3 sequence is CATWDGPDYKKLF. In DNA, the CDR3 is TGTGCCACCTGGGATGGGCCGGATTATAAGAAACTCTTT.

This clone occurred a few times. It is likely a read error: a sequence one base away is far more abundant. Other DNA sequences within the sample encode an identical CDR3. The chain combines TRGV8 with TRGJP1. From germline, CDR1 is VENAVY and CDR2 YDSYNSRV. The CDR3 consists of 13 residues. This CDR3 reads CATWDTTGWFKIF. CDR3 DNA: TGTGCCACCTGGGATACTACTGGTTGGTTCAAGATATTT.

This clone was seen only a few times. For this DNA, TCRdb reports the protein of a much larger clone, which diverges at residue 3, most likely from a read error; the protein presented here is translated directly from the DNA. V gene TRGV8 combines with J gene TRGJP2. The J gene was not available in TCRdb and was assigned here by matching the DNA to germline segments. This CDR3 contains 11 residues. Germline lookup yields CDR1 VENAVY and CDR2 YDSYNSRV. CDR3 loop: CAAWEGWIKTF. The CDR3 DNA is TGTGCCGCCTGGGAAGGGTGGATCAAGACGTTT.

A note on this clone: TCRdb pairs this DNA with a much larger clone's protein that differs at residue 7, likely a read error; the protein shown was translated from the DNA. The chain uses TRGV2 and TRGJ1 or TRGJ2. CDR1 EGSNGY and CDR2 YDSYNSKV come from the germline V gene. The V segment lost 4 bases and the J segment 11 bases; nucleotides outside the gene matches: 11. The CDR3 runs 12 residues. The DNA for the CDR3 is TGTGCCACCTGGGATCGAGAGTTGGAGAAACTCTTT. Amino acids: CATWDRELEKLF.

This clone has just a few counts. For this DNA, TCRdb reports the protein of a much larger clone, which diverges at residue 4, most likely from a read error; the protein presented here is translated directly from the DNA. The V call is TRGV5, the J call TRGJ1 or TRGJ2. CDR3 size: 13 residues. The germline V gene encodes CDR1 VINAFY and CDR2 YDVSNSKD. The CDR3 here is CATRDRRYYKKLF. The CDR3 bases are TGTGCCACCCGGGACAGGCGGTATTATAAGAAACTCTTT.

This clone is labeled as hyperexpanded. This sample also contains other DNA sequences that code for the same CDR3. This rearrangement joins TRGV5 to TRGJ1 or TRGJ2. Per germline, CDR1 VINAFY and CDR2 YDVSNSKD. The CDR3 spans 13 residues. V gave up 0 bases and J gave up 4 bases; unmatched junction bases: 3. CDR3 sequence reads: CATWDRRYYKKLF. The CDR3 nucleotides read TGTGCCACCTGGGACAGGCGGTATTATAAGAAACTCTTT.